The T cell receptor beta chain under discussion was sequenced for a study of blood T cells in healthy people across ages. Study conclusions and caveats: The study found more naive CD4+ cells and higher diversity in long-lived than aged donors. Researchers deemed the diversity estimates from one million T cells underestimates.

Then a second PCR, running roughly 7 to 11 cycles, was carried out with a sample-barcoded 5' primer and a J-beta primer mix. The template-switch adaptor, which had 12 random nucleotides, put a tag on each cDNA molecule. TCRdb reprocessed the 5' RACE reads via MiXCR and lists one record per CDR3 protein. The data hold approximately 800,000 distinct CDR3 sequences, with roughly 40% observed a single time. Germline V lookup: CDR1 SNHLY, CDR2 FYNNEI. The CDR3 sequence is 13 residues long. With V trimmed by 6 bases and J by 6 bases, 8 bases remained unmatched. Every sample gave at least 6 micrograms of total RNA when it was extracted. With regard to this clonotype: The antigen is undetermined.

The sequencing sample was made of blood. The chain links TRBV2 to TRBJ2-7; 7 bases align to TRBD2. This clonotype originated in a young man in good health. The DNA of the CDR3 is TGTGCCAGCAGATCTGCCTCGGGAGGCGAGCAGTACTTC. Residues: CASRSASGGEQYF.